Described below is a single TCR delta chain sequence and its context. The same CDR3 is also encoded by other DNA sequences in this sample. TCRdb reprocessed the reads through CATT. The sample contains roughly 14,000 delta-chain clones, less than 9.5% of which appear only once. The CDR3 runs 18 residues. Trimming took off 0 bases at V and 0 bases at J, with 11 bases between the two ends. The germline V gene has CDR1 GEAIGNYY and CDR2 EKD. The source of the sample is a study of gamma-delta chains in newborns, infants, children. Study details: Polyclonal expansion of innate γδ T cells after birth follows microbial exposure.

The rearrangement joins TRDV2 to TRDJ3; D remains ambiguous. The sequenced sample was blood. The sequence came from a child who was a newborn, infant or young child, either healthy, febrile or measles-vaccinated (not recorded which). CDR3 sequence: CACDTAGPSSWDTRQMFF. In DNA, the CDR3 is TGTGCCTGTGACACCGCCGGGCCCAGCTCCTGGGACACCCGACAGATGTTTTTC.